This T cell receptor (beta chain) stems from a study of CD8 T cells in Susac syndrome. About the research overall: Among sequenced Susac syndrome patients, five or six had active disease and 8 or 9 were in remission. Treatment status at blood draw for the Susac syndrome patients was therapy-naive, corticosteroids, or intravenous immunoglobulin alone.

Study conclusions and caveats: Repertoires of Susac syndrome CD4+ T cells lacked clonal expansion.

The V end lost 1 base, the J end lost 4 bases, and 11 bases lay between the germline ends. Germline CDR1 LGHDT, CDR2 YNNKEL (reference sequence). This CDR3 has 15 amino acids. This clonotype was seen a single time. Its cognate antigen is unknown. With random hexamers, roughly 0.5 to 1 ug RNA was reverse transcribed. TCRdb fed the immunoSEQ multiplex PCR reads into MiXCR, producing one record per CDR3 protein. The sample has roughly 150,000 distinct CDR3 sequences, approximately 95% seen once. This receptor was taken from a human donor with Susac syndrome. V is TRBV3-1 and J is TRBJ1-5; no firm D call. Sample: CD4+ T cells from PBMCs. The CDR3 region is CASSQVYGQNQPQHF. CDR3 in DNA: TGTGCCAGCAGCCAAGTTTACGGGCAGAATCAGCCCCAGCATTTT. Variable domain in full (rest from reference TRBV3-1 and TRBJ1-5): DTAVSQTPKYLVTQMGNDKSIKCEQNLGHDTMYWYKQDSKKFLKIMFSYNNKELIINETVPNRFSPKSPDKAHLNLHINSLELGDSAVYFCASSQVYGQNQPQHFGDGTRLSIL.